Below are 2 T cell receptor beta chains sequenced from a single sample in a study of Ad26.COV2.S vaccination and SARS-CoV-2 variants. The treatment was: some 20 received Ad26.COV2.S at low or high dose, single or two shots; roughly five received placebo; per-sample allocation not given. The samples date from day 63 after the first vaccine or placebo injection. Data came from immunoSEQ multiplex PCR; TCRdb stores just in-frame clones and leaves some out. The sample has some 640,000 clones, roughly nine tenths seen once. Sequencing was performed on peripheral blood, taken in a trial of Ad26.COV2.S vaccine versus placebo. The receptors were sampled from a person aged 18 to 65 who received the Ad26.COV2.S COVID-19 vaccine or a placebo.

This rearrangement joins TRBV19 to TRBJ2-7; D possibly matches TRBD1 or TRBD2 (5 bases each). This CDR3 region has 12 residues. Trimming cost V 6 bases and J 3 bases, with 9 bases left between them. Germline V lookup: CDR1 LNHDA, CDR2 SQIVND (reference sequence). The CDR3 nucleotides are TGTGCCAGTAGCCGGGGCTTCTACGAGCAGTACTTC. Translated, it gives CASSRGFYEQYF.

The chain couples TRBV5-5 to TRBJ1-2; D is undetermined. There are 16 residues in the CDR3. Germline loops: CDR1 SGHKS, CDR2 YYEKEE (reference sequence). V gave up 0 bases and J gave up 4 bases, with 16 bases separating them. CDR3 nucleotides: TGTGCCAGCAGCTTGGTATACTCACCCCCGGGCTATGGCTACACCTTC. Amino acid sequence: CASSLVYSPPGYGYTF. The complete variable domain, with remaining parts taken from reference TRBV5-5 and TRBJ1-2, reads DAGVTQSPTHLIKTRGQQVTLRCSPISGHKSVSWYQQVLGQGPQFIFQYYEKEERGRGNFPDRFSARQFPNYSSELNVNALLLGDSALYLCASSLVYSPPGYGYTFGSGTRLTVV.